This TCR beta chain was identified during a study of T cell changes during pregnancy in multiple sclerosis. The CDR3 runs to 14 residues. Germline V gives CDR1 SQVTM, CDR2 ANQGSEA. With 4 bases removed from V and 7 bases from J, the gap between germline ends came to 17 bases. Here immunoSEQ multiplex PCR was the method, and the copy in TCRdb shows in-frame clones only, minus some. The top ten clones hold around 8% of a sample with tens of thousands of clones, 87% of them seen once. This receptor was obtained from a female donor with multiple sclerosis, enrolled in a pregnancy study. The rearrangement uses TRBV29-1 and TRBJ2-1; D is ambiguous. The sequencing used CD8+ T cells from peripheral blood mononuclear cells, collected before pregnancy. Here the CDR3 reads CSVVLSLLGNEQFF. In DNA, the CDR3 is TGCAGCGTTGTTCTCTCCCTTCTCGGTAATGAGCAGTTCTTC.